These 3 T cell receptor beta chains originate from one sample sequenced in a study of cytomegalovirus exposure and HLA in healthy donors (TCRdb year 2017). Library prep was done by the immunoSEQ multiplex PCR assay. For the multiplex PCR, a mixture combining 60 forward primers for TCR Vbeta segments and 13 reverse primers for TCR Jbeta segments was used. TCRdb provides this immuneACCESS table in a form limited to in-frame rearrangements. Some clones are lacking; in checked studies, under half of them reflect an unresolved V gene, and why the rest are absent is not known. The sample table contains about 110,000 clones; only one count was recorded for more than 65% of them. The leading ten clones occupy roughly 5.6% of the sample. Sequencing input: PBMCs. These receptors were collected from a young man in good health and CMV-seropositive.

V is TRBV9 and J is TRBJ1-4; D ambiguous. Deletions cut 0 bases from V and 0 bases from J, with 6 bases between. The CDR3 has 15 residues. Per the germline V gene, CDR1 is SGDLS and CDR2 is YYNGEE. The CDR3 bases are TGTGCCAGCAGCGTAGATTCTGCAACTAATGAAAAACTGTTTTTT. It encodes CASSVDSATNEKLFF.

The V gene is TRBV12-5, the J gene TRBJ2-5; TRBD1 is a possible D gene (6 bases). The CDR3 consists of 14 residues. Germline V gene sequence: CDR1 LGHNT, CDR2 FRNRAP. Trimming removed 5 bases at V and 0 bases at J, with 10 bases between. DNA of the CDR3: TGTGCTAGTGGTGGACCAGGGGACCAAGAGACCCAGTACTTC. Its protein product is CASGGPGDQETQYF.

The chain links TRBV19 to TRBJ1-2, with D possibly matching TRBD1 (5 bases). CDR1 and CDR2 (germline): LNHDA, SQIVND (reference sequence). The length of the CDR3 is 15 residues. Trimming removed 5 bases at V and 4 bases at J, with 17 bases between. The CDR3 reads CASSPHRTFPYGYTF. The CDR3 DNA is TGTGCCAGTAGTCCCCATCGGACATTTCCCTATGGCTACACCTTC. Combining the CDR3 with reference TRBV19 and TRBJ1-2 gives the whole variable domain DGGITQSPKYLFRKEGQNVTLSCEQNLNHDAMYWYRQDPGQGLRLIYYSQIVNDFQKGDIAEGYSVSREKKESFPLTVTSAQKNPTAFYLCASSPHRTFPYGYTFGSGTRLTVV.